Shown below are 6 T cell receptor beta chains from a single sample sequenced in a study of cytomegalovirus exposure and HLA in healthy donors. Produced via immunoSEQ multiplex PCR; TCRdb's table is partial and in-frame only. The table has 150,000 to 200,000 clones, roughly 82% seen once. The sequenced sample was PBMCs. The receptors stem from a man younger than 35 in good health and CMV-seropositive.

V and J are TRBV9 and TRBJ2-5, with 8 bases fitting TRBD1. The junction had 9 bases not matched to a gene; V was cut back by 3 bases and J by 5 bases. The CDR3 consists of 15 residues. Germline V CDR1 and CDR2: SGDLS, YYNGEE. The CDR3 DNA sequence: TGTGCCAGCAGCGCCTCCCCAGGGGGCCTTGAGACCCAGTACTTC. Amino acids: CASSASPGGLETQYF. The variable domain in full, completed from reference TRBV9 and TRBJ2-5, reads DSGVTQTPKHLITATGQRVTLRCSPRSGDLSVYWYQQSLDQGLQFLIQYYNGEERAKGNILERFSAQQFPDLHSELNLSSLELGDSALYFCASSASPGGLETQYFGPGTRLLVL.

This clone was seen a few times. CDR3 DNA: TGTGCCAGCAGCGTAGGGACAGGGCAAGAGACCCAGTACTTC. It is translated as CASSVGTGQETQYF. J is TRBJ2-5 and V is TRBV9; 8 nucleotides align to TRBD1. The CDR3 runs to 14 residues. The V and J ends lost 0 bases and 2 bases, in that order; junction bases with no gene match: 0. Germline V lookup: CDR1 SGDLS, CDR2 YYNGEE.

The chain couples TRBV27 to TRBJ2-2; TRBD2 matches 12 bases. Germline V CDR1 and CDR2: MNHEY, SMNVEV (reference sequence). This CDR3 region has 18 residues. V dropped 3 bases and J dropped 6; count of bases not matched to a gene: 11. The CDR3 DNA follows: TGTGCCAGCAGTTTGACTAGCGGGAGAACATGGGACCCCGGGGAGCTGTTTTTT. Amino acids: CASSLTSGRTWDPGELFF.

This chain joins TRBV11-2 and TRBJ2-2, with D perhaps TRBD2 (5 bases). V was pared by 0 bases and J by 9 bases, with 8 bases between. CDR1 and CDR2 from the germline V gene are SGHAT and FQNNGV. This CDR3 spans 13 amino acids. This CDR3 is CASSLEGDRELFF. The DNA of the CDR3 is TGTGCCAGCAGCTTAGAGGGAGACCGGGAGCTGTTTTTT. The variable domain in full, with the rest retrieved from reference TRBV11-2 and TRBJ2-2, is EAGVAQSPRYKIIEKRQSVAFWCNPISGHATLYWYQQILGQGPKLLIQFQNNGVVDDSQLPKDRFSAERLKGVDSTLKIQPAKLEDSAVYLCASSLEGDRELFFGEGSRLTVL.

The chain combines TRBV5-6 with TRBJ2-1; TRBD2 matches 10 bases. The CDR3 is 17 amino acids. Germline trimming cut 3 bases from V and 8 bases from J; bases unmatched to any gene: 14. Germline V lookup: CDR1 SGHDT, CDR2 YYEEEE. Here the CDR3 DNA reads TGTGCCAGCAGCTGGGGCGTGGCTAGCGGGAGTAAGTATGAGCAGTTCTTC. Amino acids: CASSWGVASGSKYEQFF.

V and J are TRBV9 and TRBJ2-1, with a tentative D call TRBD2 (7 bases). The V and J ends lost 6 bases and 0 bases respectively, with 16 bases between them. Germline V gene sequence: CDR1 SGDLS, CDR2 YYNGEE. CDR3 length: 16 amino acids. The CDR3 sequence: CASTGGPQRSYNEQFF. The DNA for the CDR3 is TGTGCCAGCACCGGGGGGCCTCAACGCTCCTACAATGAGCAGTTCTTC.